Listed below are T cell receptor beta chains from one sample, sequenced in a study of CD8+CD57+ T cells in acquired aplastic anemia. TCRdb reprocessed the reads via MiXCR and lists one record per CDR3 protein. The sample has about 240,000 distinct CDR3 sequences; approximately 45% are singletons. Input material: sorted CD4+, CD8+, or CD8+CD57+ T cells (not recorded which) from PBMCs. These receptors originate from a human donor with aplastic anemia. Each CDR3 is given with its conserved first and last residue. The D gene is left open where the match is weak. Some rows have no size entry. The others give once, few or many, or a class for an expanded clone.

few - TRBJ1-1 TRBV30 13 TGTGCCTGGCTGGGGCCAGGTCAGTCTGAAGCTTTCTTT CAWLGPGQSEAFF
many - TRBJ2-1 TRBV7-6 17 TGTGCCAGCAGCTTAGCGAACCGGGTCCCACTCAACAATGAGCAGTTCTTC CASSLANRVPLNNEQFF
- - TRBJ2-3 TRBV20-1 13 TGCAGTGCTAATGTAGGGGGGACAGATACGCAGTATTTT CSANVGGTDTQYF
once - TRBJ1-4 TRBV6-5 16 TGTGCCAGCAGTTTGTTTGGGGGATCGGGTAATGAAAAACTGTTTTTT CASSLFGGSGNEKLFF
- - TRBJ2-2 TRBV24-1 14 TGTGCCACCAGTGATTCCACAAAGAACCGGGAGCTGTTTTTT CATSDSTKNRELFF
many TRBD1 TRBJ1-5 TRBV6-5 16 TGTGCCAGCAGTTCAACCCCCGACAGGGCGAGACAGCCCCAGCATTTT CASSSTPDRARQPQHF
many TRBD1 TRBJ1-1 TRBV2 16 TGTGCCAGCAGTGGGGGACAGGGGGTGAGTGGCACTGAAGCTTTCTTT CASSGGQGVSGTEAFF
- TRBD2 TRBJ2-7 TRBV7-2 17 TGTGCCAGCAGACGAGGGACTAGCGGAGCTAGCTCCTACGAGCAGTACTTC CASRRGTSGASSYEQYF
- TRBD2 TRBJ2-5 TRBV7-8 17 TGTGCCAGCAGCTTAGGACTAGCGGGGGGCCACCAAGAGACCCAGTACTTC CASSLGLAGGHQETQYF
many TRBD2 TRBJ2-1 TRBV20-1 15 TGCAGTGCTAGAAACTTAGCGGGAGATCTCAATGAGCAGTTCTTC CSARNLAGDLNEQFF
- - TRBJ1-3 TRBV29-1 13 TGCAGCGTTCTCGAACACTCTGGAAACACCATATATTTT CSVLEHSGNTIYF
few - TRBJ2-2 TRBV10-3 14 TGTGCCATCAGAGGGACAACTGACACCGGGGAGCTGTTTTTT CAIRGTTDTGELFF
many - TRBJ2-3 TRBV20-1 15 TGCAGTGCTAGAGAAGGGCGCGCTAGCACAGATACGCAGTATTTT CSAREGRASTDTQYF
- TRBD1 TRBJ1-1 TRBV19 15 TGTGCCAGTAGTATTGGAAGGGACAGGGCGACTGAAGCTTTCTTT CASSIGRDRATEAFF
once - TRBJ2-7 TRBV7-2 14 TGTGCCAGCAGCTCCGACAGGCTCGCCTACGAGCAGTACTTC CASSSDRLAYEQYF
few - TRBJ2-7 TRBV20-1 13 TGCAGTGCAACACGGGGGCCTCCCTACGAGCAGTACTTC CSATRGPPYEQYF
- TRBD1 TRBJ1-2 TRBV11-2 15 TGTGCCAGCAGCCTCGGGACAGGGAATTGGTATGGCTACACCTTC CASSLGTGNWYGYTF
- - TRBJ1-2 TRBV19 12 TGTGCCAGTAGTACAACAGGGTCAAGCTACACCTTC CASSTTGSSYTF
many TRBD2 TRBJ2-5 TRBV9 14 TGTGCCAGCAGCTATGGGGGGGTGGATGAGACCCAGTACTTC CASSYGGVDETQYF
once TRBD1 TRBJ1-2 TRBV9 12 TGCGCCAGCGGCGAGACAGGGGGCGGCTACACCTTC CASGETGGGYTF
- TRBD2 TRBJ2-5 TRBV20-1 15 TGCAGTGCCCGAAACATTATAGCGGGGGAAGAGACCCAGTACTTC CSARNIIAGEETQYF
- TRBD2 TRBJ2-5 TRBV29-1 15 TGCAGCGTTAGGGGACTAGCGAGCCCTAAAGAGACCCAGTACTTC CSVRGLASPKETQYF
- TRBD1 TRBJ2-1 TRBV6-1 15 TGTGCCAGCATTAACCGGGACAGGGGTTTCAATGAGCAGTTCTTC CASINRDRGFNEQFF
many - TRBJ1-1 TRBV29-1 12 TGCAGCGTAAGGCAACTTGGGACTGAAGCTTTCTTT CSVRQLGTEAFF
- - TRBJ2-7 TRBV20-1 14 TGCAGTGCTATGACCGGACTCGCGTTGGGGGAGCAGTACTTC CSAMTGLALGEQYF
many TRBD1 TRBJ1-1 TRBV7-9 14 TGTGCCAGCAGCACCCTGACAGGGGTCCCTGAAGCTTTCTTT CASSTLTGVPEAFF
- TRBD1 TRBJ2-3 TRBV7-3 19 TGTGCCAGCAGCTCAACTTCCGGGACAGGGGGTACTGATGGGGATACGCAGTATTTT CASSSTSGTGGTDGDTQYF
- TRBD1 TRBJ1-4 TRBV20-1 14 TGCAGTGCGAAAGACAGGGTAACGGGTGAAAAACTGTTTTTT CSAKDRVTGEKLFF
- - TRBJ2-7 TRBV30 13 TGTGCCTTCACGGGCGGGGCCTCCTACGAGCAGTACTTC CAFTGGASYEQYF
once - TRBJ1-3 TRBV4-2 16 TGTGCCAGCAGCCAAGAAACGGGGGGTGGCGCGGACACCATATATTTT CASSQETGGGADTIYF
once TRBD2 TRBJ2-3 TRBV20-1 13 TGCAGTGGGGAACTAGCGGGCGTAGATACGCAGTACTTT CSGELAGVDTQYF
- TRBD2 TRBJ2-1 TRBV7-2 15 TGTGCCAGCAGCTTACGGTCGGGAGGCTACAATGAGCAGTTCTTC CASSLRSGGYNEQFF
- TRBD1 TRBJ1-1 TRBV9 14 TGCGCCAGCAGCTTGATGGGGACAGCTGCTGAAGCTTTCTTT CASSLMGTAAEAFF
- TRBD1 TRBJ1-1 TRBV20-1 13 TGCAGTGCTACCGACAGGGAGAACACTGAAGCTTTCTTT CSATDRENTEAFF
- TRBD2 TRBJ2-7 TRBV4-3 18 TGCGCCAGCAGCCAAGATAGGGGGGGACTAGCGGCATCCTACGAGCAGTACTTC CASSQDRGGLAASYEQYF
many - TRBJ2-2 TRBV4-2 14 TGTGCCAGCAGCCGGAGGGGGTACACCGGGGAGCTGTTTTTT CASSRRGYTGELFF
- - TRBJ2-7 TRBV9 15 TGTGCCAGCAGCCTCTGGCAACGAGGGAACTACGAGCAGTACTTC CASSLWQRGNYEQYF
once - TRBJ1-1 TRBV19 12 TGTGCCAGTAATGGACTGGAGACTGAAGCTTTCTTT CASNGLETEAFF
- TRBD2 TRBJ2-2 TRBV7-2 17 TGTGCCAGCAGCTTAGGGGGGGGTATACAGTACACCGGGGAGCTGTTTTTT CASSLGGGIQYTGELFF
- TRBD1 TRBJ1-1 TRBV20-1 14 TGCAGTGCCGGGGGGGCAGGGGGGTACACTGAAGCTTTCTTT CSAGGAGGYTEAFF
many - TRBJ2-1 TRBV7-9 12 TGTGCCAGCAGCGGGGGCGACAATGAGCAGTTCTTC CASSGGDNEQFF
many - TRBJ2-7 TRBV20-1 15 TGCAGTGCCACTCCTTTAGCGGAGAGGATAAGCGAGCAGTACTTC CSATPLAERISEQYF
- - TRBJ2-5 TRBV7-9 14 TGTGCCAGCAGCAAGGGGGTCGATCAAGAGACCCGGTACTTC CASSKGVDQETRYF
many - TRBJ1-2 TRBV6-6 14 TGTGCCAGCAGTTCCCGGCCGAGTAACTATGGCTACACCTTC CASSSRPSNYGYTF
- - TRBJ1-1 TRBV6-6 15 TGTGCCAGCAGCGCAATTAGGGGGAGTTACACTGAAGCTTTCTTT CASSAIRGSYTEAFF
- - TRBJ1-1 TRBV29-1 14 TGCAGCGTTGGAAAAAGGTCGGTGAACACTGAAGCTTTCTTT CSVGKRSVNTEAFF
many - TRBJ2-1 TRBV10-1 15 TGCGCCAGCAGTGACCGCGCAACACCTTACAATGAGCAGTTCTTC CASSDRATPYNEQFF
- - TRBJ2-2 TRBV7-9 12 TGTGCCAGCAGGCTAGTCACCGGGGAGCTGTTTTTT CASRLVTGELFF
- - TRBJ2-7 TRBV4-1 14 TGCGCCAGCAGCCATTATGGGGACATCTACGAGCAGTACTTC CASSHYGDIYEQYF
many TRBD1 TRBJ1-3 TRBV9 17 TGTGCCAGCAGCGTAGCGGATCGGGACAGGGGTAGAAACACCATATATTTT CASSVADRDRGRNTIYF
- - TRBJ2-5 TRBV7-3 13 TGTGCCAGCAGCAGTAACAGGGATTCTACCCAGTACTTC CASSSNRDSTQYF
many TRBD1 TRBJ2-2 TRBV7-3 16 TGTGCCAGCAGCTTAACCGGGACAGGGGGGACGGGGGAGCTGTTTTTT CASSLTGTGGTGELFF
- - TRBJ1-2 TRBV7-9 14 TGTGCCAGCAGCCTCGAGGATCCGGGACGGGGCTACACCTTC CASSLEDPGRGYTF
- - TRBJ2-3 TRBV25-1 14 TGTGCCAGCAGTCTGGAGGGGCGCACAGATACGCAGTATTTT CASSLEGRTDTQYF
few TRBD1 TRBJ1-2 TRBV15 15 TGTGCCACCAGCAGAGAAGGAACAGGGGGATTTGGCTACACCTTC CATSREGTGGFGYTF
many - TRBJ1-2 TRBV7-2 13 TGTGCCAGCAGCTTAGGTTGGGGGAACGGCTACACCTTC CASSLGWGNGYTF
- - TRBJ2-3 TRBV6-2/TRBV6-3 16 TGTGCCAGCAGCAGCCGGGACTCGAGATACACAGATACGCAGTATTTT CASSSRDSRYTDTQYF